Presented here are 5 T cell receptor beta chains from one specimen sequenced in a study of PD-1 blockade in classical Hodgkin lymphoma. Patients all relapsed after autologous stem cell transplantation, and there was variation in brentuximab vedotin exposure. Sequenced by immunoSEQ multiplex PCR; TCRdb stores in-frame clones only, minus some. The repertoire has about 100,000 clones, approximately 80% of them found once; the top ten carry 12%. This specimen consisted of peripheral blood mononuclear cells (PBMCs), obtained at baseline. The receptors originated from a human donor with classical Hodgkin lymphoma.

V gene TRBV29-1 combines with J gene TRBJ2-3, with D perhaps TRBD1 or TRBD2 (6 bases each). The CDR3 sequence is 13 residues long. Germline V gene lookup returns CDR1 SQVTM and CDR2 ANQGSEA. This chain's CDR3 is CSLLRGPTDTQYF. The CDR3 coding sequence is TGCAGTTTGCTTCGGGGGCCCACAGATACGCAGTATTTT.

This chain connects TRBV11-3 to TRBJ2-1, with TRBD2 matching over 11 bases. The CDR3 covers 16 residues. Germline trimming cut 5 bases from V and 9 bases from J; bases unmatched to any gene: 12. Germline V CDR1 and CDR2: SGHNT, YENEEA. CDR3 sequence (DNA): TGTGCCAGCAGCCCCCGGAGTAGCGGGGGGGTGGGTGAGCAGTTCTTC. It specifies CASSPRSSGGVGEQFF.

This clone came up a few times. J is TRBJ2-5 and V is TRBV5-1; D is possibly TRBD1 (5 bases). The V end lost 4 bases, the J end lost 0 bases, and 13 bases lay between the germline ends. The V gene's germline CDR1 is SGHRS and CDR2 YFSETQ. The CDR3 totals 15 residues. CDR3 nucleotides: TGCGCCAGCAGCCCGGCTCAGGGATACCAAGAGACCCAGTACTTC. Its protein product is CASSPAQGYQETQYF.

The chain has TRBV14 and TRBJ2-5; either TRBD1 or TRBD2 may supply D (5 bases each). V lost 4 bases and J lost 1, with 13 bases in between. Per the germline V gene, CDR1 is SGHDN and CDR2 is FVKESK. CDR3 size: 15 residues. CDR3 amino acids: CASSLNIGTQETQYF. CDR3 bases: TGTGCCAGCAGCCTCAATATCGGGACCCAAGAGACCCAGTACTTC.

The CDR3 coding sequence is TGTGCCAGCAGTCTAGCGGGGGCCTCCGAGCAGTACTTC. The encoded protein is CASSLAGASEQYF. The V gene is TRBV6-6, the J gene TRBJ2-7; 10 bases agree with TRBD2. The germline V gene encodes CDR1 MNHNY and CDR2 SVGAGI (reference sequence). V was pared by 5 bases and J by 6 bases, with 4 bases of the junction left unmatched. This CDR3 spans 13 amino acids.